The rows below give T cell receptor beta chains drawn from one sample of a study of T cell responses to AZD1222 COVID-19 vaccine. Data came from immunoSEQ multiplex PCR; TCRdb stores just in-frame clones and leaves some out. The repertoire has around 170,000 clones, approximately 90% of them found once; the top ten carry roughly 0.99%. The sample was peripheral blood, taken on day 0 of AZD1222 vaccination. Source of these receptors: an adult in good health. CDR3s include the opening cysteine and the closing phenylalanine or tryptophan. A D gene is named only where the DNA matches it firmly. Not all rows give a size; the values are once, few, many and, for expanded clones, a class.

V	size	D	J	DNA	CDR3
TRBV19	.	.	TRBJ2-3	TGTGCCAGTAGTAGTCTTAGCGTCACAGATACGCAGTATTTT	CASSSLSVTDTQYF
TRBV3-1/TRBV3-2	few	.	TRBJ1-1	TGTGCCAGCAGCACACAGGTGAACACTGAAGCTTTCTTT	CASSTQVNTEAFF
TRBV12-3/TRBV12-4	.	.	TRBJ2-1	TGTGCCGGGGGGTCCTACAATGAGCAGTTCTTC	CAGGSYNEQFF
TRBV5-5	.	.	TRBJ1-1	TGTGCCAGCAGCGGGAACCTACTTAACACTGAAGCTTTCTTT	CASSGNLLNTEAFF
TRBV12-3/TRBV12-4	.	.	TRBJ1-2	TGTGCCAGCAGTTTAGACCTGAACTATGGCTACACCTTC	CASSLDLNYGYTF
TRBV7-9	few	.	TRBJ2-7	TGTGCAGGGGGGGCAGCCCCGGGCTACGAGCAGTACTTC	CAGGAAPGYEQYF
TRBV19	once	TRBD1	TRBJ2-3	TGTGCCAGTAGTAAGACAGGGGTAGTCACAGATACGCAGTATTTT	CASSKTGVVTDTQYF
TRBV9	.	.	TRBJ2-7	TGTGCCAGCAGCTTAGAGGGTACCTACGAGCAGTACTTC	CASSLEGTYEQYF
TRBV6-2/TRBV6-3	.	.	TRBJ1-5	TGTGCCAGCAGTTCAGGACGTAAAATCAATAGCAATCAGCCCCAGCATTTT	CASSSGRKINSNQPQHF
TRBV5-4	.	TRBD1	TRBJ2-7	TGTGCCAGCAGCTTGTCCGGGACAGGGGGGGACGAGCAGTACTTC	CASSLSGTGGDEQYF
TRBV19	.	TRBD1	TRBJ1-1	TGTGCCAGTAGTATTTCGGGCAGGGGGGCCACTGAAGCTTTCTTT	CASSISGRGATEAFF
TRBV19	.	.	TRBJ1-5	TGTGCCGGTAACCGGGCAGGTCAGCCCCAGCATTTT	CAGNRAGQPQHF
TRBV21-1	.	.	TRBJ1-4	TGTGCCAGCAGCAAACTCCTCCAGGGTGTGGATGAAAAACTGTTTTTT	CASSKLLQGVDEKLFF
TRBV7-6	.	TRBD1	TRBJ2-5	TGTGCCAGCAGCTTCCCCTGGACAGGGGGCGTCGAGACCCAGTACTTC	CASSFPWTGGVETQYF
TRBV11-2	.	TRBD1	TRBJ1-2	TGTGCCAGCAGCCTAGGACAGGGTTATGGCTACACCTTC	CASSLGQGYGYTF
TRBV3-1/TRBV3-2	.	.	TRBJ2-7	TGTGCCAGCAGCCAAGGGCAGGAATCCTACGAGCAGTACTTC	CASSQGQESYEQYF
TRBV19	.	.	TRBJ2-2	TGTGCCAGTAGAACAGCCCTTAACACCGGGGAGCTGTTTTTT	CASRTALNTGELFF
TRBV6-6	.	.	TRBJ2-2	TGTGCCGGGGCGGGGTACACCGGGGAGCTGTTTTTT	CAGAGYTGELFF
TRBV6-2/TRBV6-3	.	.	TRBJ2-7	TGTGCCAGCAGTCACGACTTAATAGGGCGCTCCTACGAGCAGTACTTC	CASSHDLIGRSYEQYF
TRBV10-3	once	.	TRBJ2-5	TGTGCCATCAGCGGGAACGACGCAGGTCCCCGAGAGGAGACCCAGTACTTC	CAISGNDAGPREETQYF
TRBV5-4	.	TRBD2	TRBJ2-2	TGTGCCAGCAGCTTTGATCCGGGGGGGGCGACCACCGGGGAGCTGTTTTTT	CASSFDPGGATTGELFF
TRBV7-9	few	.	TRBJ1-2	TGTGCCAGCAGCCGACAGGAGACTAACTATGGCTACACCTTC	CASSRQETNYGYTF
TRBV6-6	.	TRBD2	TRBJ2-7	TGTGCCAGCAGCCCTCTAGCGGAGTCTGGCGAGCAGTACTTC	CASSPLAESGEQYF
TRBV19	.	TRBD1	TRBJ1-5	TGTGCCAGTAGTGCCGGGACAGGGGTGACCTATAGCAATCAGCCCCAGCATTTT	CASSAGTGVTYSNQPQHF
TRBV7-3	.	.	TRBJ1-1	TGTGCCAGCAGCATATACGGGGAGGGGCCACACACTGAAGCTTTCTTT	CASSIYGEGPHTEAFF
TRBV21-1	few	.	TRBJ2-7	TGTGCCAGCAGCAAAGAGGTTGCGGGGCCCTACGAGCAGTACTTC	CASSKEVAGPYEQYF
TRBV7-9	.	.	TRBJ2-5	TGTGCCAGCAGCGGCGGGACAGCAGGGGACGAGACCCAGTACTTC	CASSGGTAGDETQYF
TRBV5-4	.	TRBD2	TRBJ2-7	TGTGCCAGCAGCGTAGGCGGGGGGTTTTTCTACGAGCAGTACTTC	CASSVGGGFFYEQYF
TRBV5-1	.	TRBD2	TRBJ2-4	TGCGCCAGCAGAGCTAGCGGAAACATTCAGTACTTC	CASRASGNIQYF
TRBV29-1	.	TRBD2	TRBJ2-1	TGCAGCGCCCCGCGGGAGACCTACAATGAGCAGTTCTTC	CSAPRETYNEQFF
TRBV24-1	.	TRBD1	TRBJ2-7	TGTGCCACCATCCGGGACAGATCCTACGAGCAGTACTTC	CATIRDRSYEQYF
TRBV13	.	.	TRBJ1-1	TGTGCCAGCAGAAAAGGGGGATATAACACTGAAGCTTTCTTT	CASRKGGYNTEAFF
TRBV18	.	.	TRBJ1-1	TGTGCCAGCTCACCACGGAGGGGGGGGATCGAGAACACTGAAGCTTTCTTT	CASSPRRGGIENTEAFF
TRBV11-2	.	TRBD1	TRBJ1-5	TGTGCCAGCAGCTTGGGGGACAGGGAACGCCAGCCCCAGCATTTT	CASSLGDRERQPQHF
TRBV7-8	.	.	TRBJ1-1	TGTGCCAGCAGCTTAGAAAGGAGATATGCTGAAGCTTTCTTT	CASSLERRYAEAFF
TRBV7-3	.	.	TRBJ1-2	TGTGCCAGCAGCACAACAGGGAGGCCGGATGGCTACACCTTC	CASSTTGRPDGYTF
TRBV9	.	.	TRBJ1-3	TGTGCCAGCAGCGTATCCCCAGGGGATCCCTCTGGAAACACCATATATTTT	CASSVSPGDPSGNTIYF
TRBV12-2	.	.	TRBJ1-2	TGTGCAAGTCGCTTAGCTGGGACCGTCGGCTACACCTTC	CASRLAGTVGYTF
TRBV28	once	.	TRBJ2-7	TGTGCCAGCAATACAAACAGACTCGAGCAGTACTTC	CASNTNRLEQYF
TRBV5-1	.	TRBD1	TRBJ2-7	TGCGCCAGCAGCTTCAGACCGGGACAGGGGGATGAGCAGTACTTC	CASSFRPGQGDEQYF
TRBV18	.	.	TRBJ1-1	TGTGCCAGCTCACCGGCCACTAACGTGGCTTTCTTT	CASSPATNVAFF
TRBV19	.	.	TRBJ2-3	TGTGCCAGTAGTAGCGGGGATACGCAGTATTTT	CASSSGDTQYF
TRBV19	.	.	TRBJ1-4	TGTGCCAGTAGCCCGGACAGTGATCCAACTAATGAAAAACTGTTTTTT	CASSPDSDPTNEKLFF
TRBV28	.	.	TRBJ1-1	TGTGCCAGCACCTCAGGGTTGAACACTGAAGCTTTCTTT	CASTSGLNTEAFF
TRBV7-9	.	.	TRBJ2-7	TGTGCCAGCAGCTTAGGGGGAATCTACGAGCAGTACTTC	CASSLGGIYEQYF
TRBV2	.	.	TRBJ1-4	TGTGCCAGCAGCCAAGGGGGGGCGCCTAATGAAAAACTGTTTTTT	CASSQGGAPNEKLFF
TRBV3-1/TRBV3-2	.	.	TRBJ1-2	TGTGCCAGCAGCCAAGGTTCAGGGCCGGGTGGCTACACCTTC	CASSQGSGPGGYTF
TRBV19	.	TRBD1	TRBJ1-6	TGTGCCAGTAGCCCGGACAGGGGTAGTTCACCCCTCCACTTT	CASSPDRGSSPLHF